Listed below are T cell receptor beta chains from one sample, sequenced in a study of shared clonotypes between healthy human individuals. Assay used: immunoSEQ multiplex PCR; TCRdb lists only in-frame clones, some missing. This sample has about 1.5 million clones; 98% occur once, and the top ten carry roughly 0.42%. Sample: naive CD4+ T cells sorted from blood. The receptors derive from a man between 25 and 39 years old in good health. Both conserved end residues are part of each CDR3. The order of the fields is J gene, D gene, clone size, V gene, CDR3 protein, CDR3 DNA. D genes are given only for firm matches. Clone sizes are given selectively: once, few, many, or a class where the clone is expanded.

>TRBJ2-7|-|-|TRBV19
CASSFRRFFLYEQYF
TGTGCCAGTAGTTTTCGGCGGTTTTTCCTATACGAGCAGTACTTC
>TRBJ1-5|-|-|TRBV27
CANQTGVNQPQHF
TGTGCCAACCAGACAGGAGTGAATCAGCCCCAGCATTTT
>TRBJ2-2|-|-|TRBV27
CASNKKNTGELFF
TGTGCCAGCAATAAAAAGAACACCGGGGAGCTGTTTTTT
>TRBJ1-5|-|-|TRBV5-1
CASSCPFGDLSNQPQHF
TGCGCCAGCAGCTGCCCCTTCGGGGACCTTAGCAATCAGCCCCAGCATTTT
>TRBJ2-1|TRBD2|-|TRBV19
CASSRTSGTNNEQFF
TGTGCCAGTAGTAGAACTAGCGGGACGAACAATGAGCAGTTCTTC
>TRBJ2-3|TRBD1|-|TRBV5-1
CASSWDRGDTQYF
TGCGCCAGCAGCTGGGACAGGGGAGATACGCAGTATTTT
>TRBJ2-1|TRBD2|-|TRBV9
CASSVMEAGGPYNEQFF
TGTGCCAGCAGCGTAATGGAGGCGGGAGGCCCTTACAATGAGCAGTTCTTC
>TRBJ2-2|TRBD1|-|TRBV6-5
CASSYSGQGTGELFF
TGTGCCAGCAGTTACTCGGGACAGGGGACCGGGGAGCTGTTTTTT
>TRBJ2-3|-|-|TRBV15
CATSIPIADTQYF
TGTGCCACCAGCATTCCCATTGCAGATACGCAGTATTTT
>TRBJ2-7|TRBD2|-|TRBV2
CASTGTSGRGEQYF
TGTGCCAGCACCGGGACTAGCGGGAGAGGAGAGCAGTACTTC
>TRBJ2-5|-|once|TRBV5-6
CASSLDLQETQYF
TGTGCCAGCAGCTTGGATCTCCAAGAGACCCAGTACTTC
>TRBJ1-4|-|-|TRBV7-9
CASSPFGQGGEKLFF
TGTGCCAGCAGCCCATTTGGGCAGGGAGGCGAAAAACTGTTTTTT
>TRBJ2-1|-|-|TRBV28
CASKRGPQVYNEQFF
TGTGCCAGCAAACGAGGACCCCAAGTCTACAATGAGCAGTTCTTC
>TRBJ2-2|-|-|TRBV9
CASSVDGRLNTGELFF
TGTGCCAGCAGCGTAGACGGGAGATTGAACACCGGGGAGCTGTTTTTT
>TRBJ2-5|-|-|TRBV4-3
CASSQDLVGETQYF
TGCGCCAGCAGCCAAGATTTGGTGGGAGAGACCCAGTACTTC
>TRBJ2-5|-|-|TRBV5-1
CASSKTETQYF
TGCGCCAGCAGCAAAACGGAGACCCAGTACTTC
>TRBJ2-2|TRBD1|-|TRBV5-1
CASSLRNRGTGELFF
TGCGCCAGCAGCTTGAGGAACAGGGGTACCGGGGAGCTGTTTTTT
>TRBJ2-2|TRBD1|-|TRBV18
CASSLGQGNTGELFF
TGTGCCAGCTCACTGGGACAGGGAAACACCGGGGAGCTGTTTTTT
>TRBJ2-2|-|once|TRBV4-3
CASSRHGNTRSTGELFF
TGCGCCAGCAGCCGACATGGGAATACCAGAAGCACCGGGGAGCTGTTTTTT
>TRBJ2-7|-|-|TRBV27
CASKIQGVMGEQYF
TGTGCCAGCAAAATACAGGGTGTGATGGGAGAGCAGTACTTC
>TRBJ2-2|-|once|TRBV4-3
CASSQESQSGELFF
TGCGCCAGCAGCCAGGAGTCACAGTCCGGGGAGCTGTTTTTT
>TRBJ2-7|-|-|TRBV5-6
CASSLAIGTRHF
TGTGCCAGCAGCTTGGCGATCGGGACCCGTCACTTC
>TRBJ2-5|-|-|TRBV5-1
CASNPHGGRGPGETQYF
TGCGCCAGCAACCCCCATGGAGGGCGGGGTCCAGGAGAGACCCAGTACTTC